This paragraph reports one TCR beta chain. The sample comes from a study of blood T cell repertoires in COVID-19. On the study more broadly: Nucleic acid was either cDNA or gDNA, and it came from T cells, B-cell-depleted T cells, or PBMCs.

Clones were sequenced by immunoSEQ multiplex PCR, and TCRdb holds only the in-frame ones, with some missing. The table lists fewer than 45,000 clones, roughly 88% of them singletons. The length of the CDR3 is 13 residues. Losses at the gene ends were 7 bases for V and 6 bases for J; bases not matched to a gene: 7. The germline gives CDR1 MDHEN, CDR2 SYDVKM. The sample comprised peripheral blood. The receptor comes from a woman in her thirties or forties with acute or convalescent COVID-19. The J gene is TRBJ1-2, the V gene TRBV28; 8 bases line up with TRBD1. The CDR3 here is CASTLQGADGYTF. The CDR3 nucleotides are TGTGCCAGCACTCTTCAGGGGGCGGATGGCTACACCTTC.